One and the same sample provided the 10 T cell receptor beta chains below, sequenced in a study of shared T cell receptors in the human thymus. Here immunoSEQ multiplex PCR was the method, and the copy in TCRdb shows in-frame clones only, minus some. The table lists approximately 68,000 clones, nearly 95% of them singletons, with around 0.033% in the top ten. The sequenced material came from thymocytes. Source of these receptors: a human donor.

The chain joins TRBV27 to TRBJ2-7; weak D call: TRBD1 (7 bases). CDR3 length: 15 amino acids. The V end was cut by 6 bases, the J end by 3 bases, with 18 bases between. From germline, CDR1 is MNHEY and CDR2 SMNVEV (reference sequence). The CDR3 region is CASRGRQGGNYEQYF. CDR3 DNA sequence: TGTGCCAGCAGGGGTCGACAGGGCGGGAACTACGAGCAGTACTTC.

The V call is TRBV6-1, the J call TRBJ1-1; possibly TRBD1 for D (5 bases). Germline CDR1 MNHNS, CDR2 SASEGT. V dropped 2 bases and J dropped 1 base, with 11 bases sitting between them. The CDR3 contains 15 residues. Here the CDR3 DNA reads TGTGCCAGCAGTGAACATGGGGGTTCGAACACTGAAGCTTTCTTT. It yields the protein CASSEHGGSNTEAFF.

CDR3 loop: CASSQETTMHNEQFF. The DNA of the CDR3 is TGCGCCAGCAGCCAAGAGACCACTATGCACAATGAGCAGTTCTTC. J is TRBJ2-1 and V is TRBV4-1, with unresolved D. This CDR3 is 15 amino acids long. Trimming took 0 bases from V and 5 from J, leaving 11 bases between them. CDR1 MGHRA and CDR2 YSYEKL come from the germline V gene.

V gene TRBV19 combines with J gene TRBJ1-2; D not resolved. This CDR3 spans 14 amino acids. Germline V gene lookup returns CDR1 LNHDA and CDR2 SQIVND (reference sequence). V was shortened by 0 bases and J by 7 bases, with 12 bases between the two germline ends. In nucleotides, the CDR3 is TGTGCCAGTAGTATAGACCCCCTAGCCCTTGGCTACACCTTC. It encodes CASSIDPLALGYTF.

The V and J genes are TRBV7-2 and TRBJ2-7; 8 positions agree with TRBD1. The CDR3 extends over 15 amino acids. The junction had 5 bases not matched to a gene; V was cut back by 3 bases and J by 1 base. Germline V gene data show CDR1 as SGHTA and CDR2 as FQGNSA. CDR3 bases: TGTGCCAGCAGCTTCGGACAGGGTCGGTCCTACGAGCAGTACTTC. Encoded protein: CASSFGQGRSYEQYF.

The rearrangement joins TRBV15 to TRBJ2-4; D possibly corresponds to TRBD2 (5 bases). The V end lost 1 base, the J end lost 0 bases, and 16 bases lay between the germline ends. The CDR3 spans 18 residues. Germline V gene data show CDR1 as LNHNV and CDR2 as YYDKDF (reference sequence). The CDR3 nucleotides are TGTGCCACCAGCAGAGCAGAGGACTCTAATGGAGCCAAAAACATTCAGTACTTC. It specifies CATSRAEDSNGAKNIQYF.

This sequence joins TRBV5-4 and TRBJ2-1; D tentatively reads TRBD1 or TRBD2 (5 bases each). The CDR3 is 13 amino acids. Germline lookup yields CDR1 SGHNT and CDR2 YYREEE (reference sequence). Trimming pared 3 bases from V and 12 bases from J, leaving 16 bases between. The CDR3 loop reads CASSSAFEGTQFF. The CDR3 DNA follows: TGTGCCAGCAGCTCCGCATTCGAGGGGACGCAGTTCTTC.

The rearrangement links TRBV18 to TRBJ1-6; 8 bases match TRBD1. This CDR3 contains 16 residues. The V and J ends lost 1 base and 4 bases, in that order; junction bases with no gene match: 3. The germline V gene encodes CDR1 KGHSH and CDR2 LQKENI. The CDR3 DNA reads TGTGCCAGCTCACCACTCAGGACAGGGTATAATTCACCCCTCCACTTT. Translation gives CASSPLRTGYNSPLHF.

The chain combines TRBV6-6 with TRBJ1-1; D gene uncertain. CDR3 length: 12 residues. V lost 2 bases, J lost 3 bases, and 4 bases lay in between. In germline, CDR1 is MNHNY, CDR2 SVGAGI (reference sequence). Written as DNA, the CDR3 is TGTGCCAGCAGTTACGAGTACACTGAAGCTTTCTTT. This sequence encodes CASSYEYTEAFF.

The rearrangement joins TRBV5-1 to TRBJ2-7; D tentatively reads TRBD1 or TRBD2 (6 bases each). This CDR3 is built from 15 residues. Germline assignment: CDR1 SGHRS and CDR2 YFSETQ. V was trimmed by 4 bases and J by 5 bases, leaving 19 bases between them. CDR3 region: CASSTKGGKVDEQYF. Here the CDR3 DNA reads TGCGCCAGCAGCACGAAGGGGGGTAAGGTGGACGAGCAGTACTTC. Full variable domain (missing parts from reference TRBV5-1 and TRBJ2-7): KAGVTQTPRYLIKTRGQQVTLSCSPISGHRSVSWYQQTPGQGLQFLFEYFSETQRNKGNFPGRFSGRQFSNSRSEMNVSTLELGDSALYLCASSTKGGKVDEQYFGPGTRLTVT.